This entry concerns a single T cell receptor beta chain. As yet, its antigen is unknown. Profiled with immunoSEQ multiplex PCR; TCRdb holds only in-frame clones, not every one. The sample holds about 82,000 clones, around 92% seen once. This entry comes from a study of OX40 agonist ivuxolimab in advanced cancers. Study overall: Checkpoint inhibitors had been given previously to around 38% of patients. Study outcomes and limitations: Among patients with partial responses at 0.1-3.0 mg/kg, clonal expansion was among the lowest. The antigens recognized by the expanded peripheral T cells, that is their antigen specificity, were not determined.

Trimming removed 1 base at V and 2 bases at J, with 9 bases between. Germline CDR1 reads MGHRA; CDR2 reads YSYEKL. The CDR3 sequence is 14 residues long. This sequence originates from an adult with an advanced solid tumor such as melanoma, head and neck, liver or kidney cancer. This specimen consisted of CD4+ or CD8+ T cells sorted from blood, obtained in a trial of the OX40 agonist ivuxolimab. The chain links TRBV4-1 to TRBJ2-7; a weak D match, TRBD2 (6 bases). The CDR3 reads CASSQAGVTYEQYF. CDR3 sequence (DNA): TGCGCCAGCAGCCAAGCGGGGGTTACCTACGAGCAGTACTTC.